This T cell receptor beta chain was retrieved from a study of T cells in Graves' hyperthyroidism and ophthalmopathy. Germline loops: CDR1 SGHAT, CDR2 FQNNGV. This CDR3 is 13 amino acids long. With 3 bases removed from V and 10 bases from J, the gap between germline ends came to 15 bases. The source material, RNA transcripts, was used to amplify TCR beta CDR3 regions. Primed by the HTBI set, a first-round RT-PCR was run on the TCR CDR3. TCRdb processed the multiplex PCR reads anew with MiXCR; each CDR3 protein has one entry. Here the sample spans roughly 800,000 distinct CDR3 sequences, roughly 40% being singletons.

The sample consisted of blood. The chain carries TRBV11-2 and TRBJ1-1; D is ambiguous. The receptor comes from a man younger than 30 with Graves' hyperthyroidism. The CDR3, as DNA: TGTGCCAGCAGCTTGGTGGGCCCGGACGGAGCTTTCTTT. It encodes CASSLVGPDGAFF. The whole variable domain, remainder taken from reference TRBV11-2 and TRBJ1-1, is EAGVAQSPRYKIIEKRQSVAFWCNPISGHATLYWYQQILGQGPKLLIQFQNNGVVDDSQLPKDRFSAERLKGVDSTLKIQPAKLEDSAVYLCASSLVGPDGAFFGQGTRLTVV.